A single sample is the source of the 8 T cell receptor beta chains below, sequenced in a study of OX40 agonist ivuxolimab in advanced cancers. Clones were sequenced by immunoSEQ multiplex PCR, and TCRdb holds only the in-frame ones, with some missing. The table includes about 70,000 clones, 80% to 85% detected once. Sequencing was performed on CD4+ or CD8+ T cells sorted from blood, taken in a trial of the OX40 agonist ivuxolimab. The receptors come from an adult with an advanced solid tumor such as melanoma, head and neck, liver or kidney cancer.

The chain recombines TRBV7-2 with TRBJ2-5, with D unclear. This CDR3 has 15 residues. The V gene's germline CDR1 is SGHTA and CDR2 FQGNSA. The ends were cut back, 0 bases at V and 9 bases at J, with 17 bases in the middle. CDR3 loop: CASSLAYGMREAQYF. The CDR3 DNA follows: TGTGCCAGCAGCTTAGCGTACGGAATGCGTGAGGCCCAGTACTTC.

This clone was seen only a few times. This sequence joins TRBV11-2 and TRBJ2-2; 10 nucleotides match TRBD2. The ends lost 0 bases at V and 5 bases at J; junction bases unmatched: 6. CDR3 length: 17 residues. Germline CDR1 is SGHAT and CDR2 is FQNNGV. Here the CDR3 reads CASSLEGAGLATGELFF. For the CDR3, the DNA is TGTGCCAGCAGCTTAGAAGGGGCGGGACTAGCGACCGGGGAGCTGTTTTTT. Combining the CDR3 with reference TRBV11-2 and TRBJ2-2 gives the whole variable domain EAGVAQSPRYKIIEKRQSVAFWCNPISGHATLYWYQQILGQGPKLLIQFQNNGVVDDSQLPKDRFSAERLKGVDSTLKIQPAKLEDSAVYLCASSLEGAGLATGELFFGEGSRLTVL.

In its sample, this clone was seen a few times. This chain uses TRBV6-6 with TRBJ2-1; D uncertain. CDR1 and CDR2 from the germline V gene are MNHNY and SVGAGI (reference sequence). Trimming pared 5 bases from V and 5 bases from J, leaving 13 bases between. CDR3 length equals 14 residues. CDR3 bases: TGTGCCAGCAGTCCGACCGGGTCTAACAATGAGCAGTTCTTC. Translating it yields CASSPTGSNNEQFF.

This clone has just one count. V usage is TRBV5-5 and J usage is TRBJ1-1, with D unresolved. Germline V CDR1 and CDR2: SGHKS, YYEKEE (reference sequence). This CDR3 has 14 residues. V was pared by 3 bases and J by 1 base, with 10 bases between. CDR3 region: CASSSSAANTEAFF. The CDR3 coding sequence is TGTGCCAGCAGCTCGTCGGCAGCGAACACTGAAGCTTTCTTT.

This chain uses TRBV9 with TRBJ1-6; 8 bases align to TRBD1. Germline V gene sequence: CDR1 SGDLS, CDR2 YYNGEE. J lost 9 bases, V lost 3 bases, and 8 bases had no gene match. This CDR3 has 15 amino acids. In DNA form, the CDR3 reads TGTGCCAGCAGCGGACAACAGGGGGGAGGTTCACCCCTCCACTTT. This codes for CASSGQQGGGSPLHF.

V and J are TRBV2 and TRBJ1-4; D not certain. Trimming cost V 8 bases and J 4 bases, with 11 bases left between them. The CDR3 is 13 amino acids. Germline V gene data show CDR1 as SNHLY and CDR2 as FYNNEI. CDR3 coding DNA: TGTGCCAGCGCCTCGGACCGTAATGAAAAACTGTTTTTT. Its protein product is CASASDRNEKLFF.

The J gene is TRBJ2-7, the V gene TRBV7-2; 10 bases are a match to TRBD2. Germline V gene sequence: CDR1 SGHTA, CDR2 FQGNSA. J lost 1 base, V lost 1 base, and 1 base had no gene match. The CDR3 consists of 15 residues. The CDR3 sequence is CASSLEAGGSYEQYV. In DNA form, the CDR3 reads TGTGCCAGCAGCTTAGAAGCGGGGGGGTCCTACGAGCAGTACGTC.

The V and J genes are TRBV19 and TRBJ1-1; D gene ambiguous. This CDR3 contains 12 residues. Deletions cut 5 bases from V and 1 base from J, with 5 bases between. Germline V gene data show CDR1 as LNHDA and CDR2 as SQIVND (reference sequence). CDR3 in amino acids: CASSYRNTEAFF. CDR3 coding DNA: TGTGCCAGTAGTTATAGGAACACTGAAGCTTTCTTT.